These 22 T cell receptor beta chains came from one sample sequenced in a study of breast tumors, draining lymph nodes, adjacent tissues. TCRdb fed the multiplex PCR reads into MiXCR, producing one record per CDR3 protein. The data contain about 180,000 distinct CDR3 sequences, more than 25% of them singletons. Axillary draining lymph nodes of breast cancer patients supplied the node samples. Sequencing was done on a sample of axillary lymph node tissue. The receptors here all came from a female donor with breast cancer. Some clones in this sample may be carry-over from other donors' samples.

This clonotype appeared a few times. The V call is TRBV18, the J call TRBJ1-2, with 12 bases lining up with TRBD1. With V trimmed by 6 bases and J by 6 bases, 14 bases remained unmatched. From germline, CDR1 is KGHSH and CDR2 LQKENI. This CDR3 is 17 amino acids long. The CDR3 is CASSQSRGQGAKNGYTF. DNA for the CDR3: TGTGCCAGCTCGCAATCAAGGGGACAGGGGGCGAAGAATGGCTACACCTTC. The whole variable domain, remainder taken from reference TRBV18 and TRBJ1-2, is NAGVMQNPRHLVRRRGQEARLRCSPMKGHSHVYWYRQLPEEGLKFMVYLQKENIIDESGMPKERFSAEFPKEGPSILRIQQVVRGDSAAYFCASSQSRGQGAKNGYTFGSGTRLTVV.

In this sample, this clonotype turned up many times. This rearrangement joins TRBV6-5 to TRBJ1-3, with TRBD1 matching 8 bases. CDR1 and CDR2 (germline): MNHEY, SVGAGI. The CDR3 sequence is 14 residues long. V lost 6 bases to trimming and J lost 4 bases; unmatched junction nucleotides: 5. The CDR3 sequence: CASRDRVGGNTIYF. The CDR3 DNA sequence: TGTGCCAGCAGGGACAGGGTAGGAGGAAACACCATATATTTT.

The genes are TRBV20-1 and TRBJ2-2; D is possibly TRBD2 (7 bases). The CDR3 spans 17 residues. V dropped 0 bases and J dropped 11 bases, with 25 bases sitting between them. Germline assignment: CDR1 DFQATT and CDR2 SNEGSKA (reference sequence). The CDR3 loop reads CSARDDRRGPYSYELFF. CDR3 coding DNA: TGCAGTGCTAGAGATGATCGGCGGGGGCCTTACTCCTACGAGCTGTTTTTT.

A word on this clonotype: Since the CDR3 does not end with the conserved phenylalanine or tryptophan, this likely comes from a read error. The CDR3: CASSRTTGSYEQYS. The CDR3 coding sequence is TGTGCCAGCAGTCGTACGACTGGCTCCTACGAGCAGTACTCC. The rearrangement uses TRBV7-9 and TRBJ2-7; no reliable D call. Per germline, CDR1 SEHNR and CDR2 FQNEAQ (reference sequence). The CDR3 runs to 14 residues. Trimming took 6 bases from V and 0 from J, leaving 12 bases between them.

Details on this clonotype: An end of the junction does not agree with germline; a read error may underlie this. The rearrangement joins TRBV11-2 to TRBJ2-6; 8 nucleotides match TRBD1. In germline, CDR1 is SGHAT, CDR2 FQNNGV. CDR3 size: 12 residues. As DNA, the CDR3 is TGTGCCAGCAGCTTAGGGACAGGGACTGAAGCTTTC. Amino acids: CASSLGTGTEAF.

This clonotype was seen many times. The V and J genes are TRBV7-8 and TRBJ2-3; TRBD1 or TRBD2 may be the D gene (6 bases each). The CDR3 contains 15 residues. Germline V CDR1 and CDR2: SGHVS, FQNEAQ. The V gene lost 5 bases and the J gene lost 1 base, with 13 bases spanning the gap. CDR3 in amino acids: CASSHSGARTDTQYF. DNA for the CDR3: TGTGCCAGCAGCCACTCGGGGGCTCGCACAGATACGCAGTATTTT.

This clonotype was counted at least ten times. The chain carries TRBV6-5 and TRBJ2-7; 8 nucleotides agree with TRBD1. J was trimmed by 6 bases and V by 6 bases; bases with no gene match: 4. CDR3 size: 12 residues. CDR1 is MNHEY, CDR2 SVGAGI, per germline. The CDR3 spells CASSGQGAEQYF. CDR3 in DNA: TGTGCCAGCAGCGGACAGGGAGCCGAGCAGTACTTC.

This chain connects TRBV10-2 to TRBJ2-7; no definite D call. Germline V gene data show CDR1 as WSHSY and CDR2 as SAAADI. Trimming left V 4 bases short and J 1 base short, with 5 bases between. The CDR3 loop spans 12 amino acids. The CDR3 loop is CASSGLSYEQYF. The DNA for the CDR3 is TGCGCCAGCAGTGGTCTGTCCTACGAGCAGTACTTC.

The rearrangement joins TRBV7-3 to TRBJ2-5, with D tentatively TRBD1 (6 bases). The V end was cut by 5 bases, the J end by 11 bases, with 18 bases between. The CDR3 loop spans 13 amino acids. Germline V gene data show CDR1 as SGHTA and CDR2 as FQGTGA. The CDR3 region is CASSPARTDTQYF. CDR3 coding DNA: TGTGCCAGCAGCCCCGCCCGGACAGATACGCAGTACTTC. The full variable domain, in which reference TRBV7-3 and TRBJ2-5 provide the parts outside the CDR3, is GAGVSQTPSNKVTEKGKYVELRCDPISGHTALYWYRQSLGQGPEFLIYFQGTGAADDSGLPNDRFFAVRPEGSVSTLKIQRTERGDSAVYLCASSPARTDTQYFGPGTRLLVL.

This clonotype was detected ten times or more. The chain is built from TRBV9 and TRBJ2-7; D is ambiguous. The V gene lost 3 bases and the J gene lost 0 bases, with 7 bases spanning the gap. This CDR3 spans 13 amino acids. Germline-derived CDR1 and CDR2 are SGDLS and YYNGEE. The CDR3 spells CASSGVYSYEQYF. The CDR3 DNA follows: TGTGCCAGCAGCGGGGTCTACTCCTACGAGCAGTACTTC. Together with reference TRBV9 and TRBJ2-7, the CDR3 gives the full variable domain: DSGVTQTPKHLITATGQRVTLRCSPRSGDLSVYWYQQSLDQGLQFLIQYYNGEERAKGNILERFSAQQFPDLHSELNLSSLELGDSALYFCASSGVYSYEQYFGPGTRLTVT.

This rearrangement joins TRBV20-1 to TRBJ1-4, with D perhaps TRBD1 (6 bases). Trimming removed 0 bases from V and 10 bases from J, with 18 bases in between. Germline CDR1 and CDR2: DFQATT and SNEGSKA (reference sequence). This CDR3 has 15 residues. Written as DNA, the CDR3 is TGCAGTGCTAGAGATCATGGGGGCCCTGAGGGAAAACTGTTTTTT. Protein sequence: CSARDHGGPEGKLFF.

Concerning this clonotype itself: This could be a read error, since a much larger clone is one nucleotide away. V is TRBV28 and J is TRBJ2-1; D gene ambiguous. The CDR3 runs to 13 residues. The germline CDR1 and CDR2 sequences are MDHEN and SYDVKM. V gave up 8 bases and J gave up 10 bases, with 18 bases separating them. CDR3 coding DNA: TGTGCCAGCGGGTTAGGGCTCGTCGGGGAGCAGTTCTTC. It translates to CASGLGLVGEQFF.

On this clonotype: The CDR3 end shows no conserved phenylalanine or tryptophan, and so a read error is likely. CDR3 region: CASSMGQGDEQYS. The DNA of the CDR3 is TGTGCCAGCAGCATGGGACAGGGGGACGAGCAGTACTCC. This chain links TRBV7-2 with TRBJ2-7; 11 nucleotides match TRBD1. The CDR3 contains 13 residues. J was trimmed by 5 bases and V by 5 bases; bases with no gene match: 2. The V gene's germline CDR1 is SGHTA and CDR2 FQGNSA.

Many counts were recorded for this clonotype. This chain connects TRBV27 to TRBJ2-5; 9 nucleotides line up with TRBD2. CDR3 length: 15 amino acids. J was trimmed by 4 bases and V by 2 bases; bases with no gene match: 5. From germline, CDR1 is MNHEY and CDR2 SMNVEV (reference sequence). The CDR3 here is CASSLVRGGPETQYF. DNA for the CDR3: TGTGCCAGCAGTTTAGTGCGGGGGGGCCCAGAGACCCAGTACTTC.

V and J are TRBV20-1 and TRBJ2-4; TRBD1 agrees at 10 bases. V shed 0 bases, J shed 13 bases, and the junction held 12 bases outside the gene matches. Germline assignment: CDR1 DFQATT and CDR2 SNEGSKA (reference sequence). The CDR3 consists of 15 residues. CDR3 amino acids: CSAREDRGGKTIQYF. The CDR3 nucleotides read TGCAGTGCTAGAGAGGACAGGGGGGGCAAAACCATCCAGTACTTC.

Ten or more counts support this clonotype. CDR3 DNA sequence: TGCAGTGCCCGTACACAGGGATTGGCTGGCTACACCTTC. This encodes CSARTQGLAGYTF. The chain employs TRBV20-1 and TRBJ1-2, with D tentatively TRBD1 (6 bases). Trimming pared 6 bases from V and 7 bases from J, leaving 18 bases between. The CDR3 is 13 residues long. Germline values: CDR1 DFQATT, CDR2 SNEGSKA (reference sequence).

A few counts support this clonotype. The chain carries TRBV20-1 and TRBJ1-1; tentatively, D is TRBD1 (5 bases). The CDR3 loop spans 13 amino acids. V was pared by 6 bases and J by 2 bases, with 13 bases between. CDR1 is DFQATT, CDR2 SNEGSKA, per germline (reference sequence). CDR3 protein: CSATGLLNTEAFF. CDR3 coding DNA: TGCAGTGCGACGGGACTGCTTAACACTGAAGCTTTCTTT.

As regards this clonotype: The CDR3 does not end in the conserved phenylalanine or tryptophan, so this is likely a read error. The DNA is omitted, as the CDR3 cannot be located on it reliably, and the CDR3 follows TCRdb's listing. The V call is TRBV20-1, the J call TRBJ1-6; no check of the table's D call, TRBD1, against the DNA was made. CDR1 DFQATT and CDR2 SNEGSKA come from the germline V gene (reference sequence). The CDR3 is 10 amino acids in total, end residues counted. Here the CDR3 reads CSARAETGTK.

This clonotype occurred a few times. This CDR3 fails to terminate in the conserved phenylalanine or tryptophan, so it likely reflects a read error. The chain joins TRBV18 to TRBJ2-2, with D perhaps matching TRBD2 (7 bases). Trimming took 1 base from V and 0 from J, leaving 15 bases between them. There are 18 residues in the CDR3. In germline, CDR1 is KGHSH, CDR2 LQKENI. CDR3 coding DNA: TGTGCCAGCTCACCACGTCGGGGGGCAGGGGCGAACACCGGGGAGCTGTTTCTT. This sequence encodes CASSPRRGAGANTGELFL.

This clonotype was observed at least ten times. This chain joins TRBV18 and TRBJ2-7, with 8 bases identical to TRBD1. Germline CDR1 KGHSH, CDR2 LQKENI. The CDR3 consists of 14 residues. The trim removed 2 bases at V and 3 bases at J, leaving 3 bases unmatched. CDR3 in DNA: TGTGCCAGCTCACCAGGGACAGGCCACTACGAGCAGTACTTC. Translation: CASSPGTGHYEQYF. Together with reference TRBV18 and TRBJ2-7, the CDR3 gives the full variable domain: NAGVMQNPRHLVRRRGQEARLRCSPMKGHSHVYWYRQLPEEGLKFMVYLQKENIIDESGMPKERFSAEFPKEGPSILRIQQVVRGDSAAYFCASSPGTGHYEQYFGPGTRLTVT.

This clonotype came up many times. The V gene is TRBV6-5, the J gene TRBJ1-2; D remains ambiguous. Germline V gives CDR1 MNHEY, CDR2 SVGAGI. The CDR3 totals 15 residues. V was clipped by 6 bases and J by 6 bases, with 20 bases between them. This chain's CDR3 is CASSHDGALGNGYTF. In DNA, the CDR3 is TGTGCCAGCAGCCACGATGGCGCTTTAGGAAATGGCTACACCTTC.

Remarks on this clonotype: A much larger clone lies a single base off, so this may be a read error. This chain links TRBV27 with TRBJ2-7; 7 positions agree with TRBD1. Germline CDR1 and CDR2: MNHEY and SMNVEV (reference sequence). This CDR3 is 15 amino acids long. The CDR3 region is CASSKRGQSSYERYF. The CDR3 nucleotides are TGTGCCAGCTCCAAAAGGGGACAGAGTTCCTACGAGCGGTACTTC.